This section outlines one T cell receptor (beta chain) sequence together with its context. This clonotype occurred a few times. It lacks a known antigen. Base qualities are not at hand, and no much larger clone is one base apart. The library was produced with UMI-ligation and nested PCR. An equimolar mix of two oligonucleotides covering both TRBC1 and TRBC2 was used as the beta constant-region primer. Four rounds of PCR were used to amplify ligated cDNA, with nested alpha and beta constant-region primers being used together with the SP2 primer. A single-stranded oligonucleotide carrying the SP2 primer and a 12-nucleotide UMI was ligated to the 3' end of the cDNA by T4 RNA ligase 1. The ligation reaction was kept at 16 degrees C for about 19-25 hours. To avoid over-amplification, PCR2 was usually performed as a SYBR Green qPCR and halted once a predetermined threshold was reached. Every purification after the first one was done using Agencourt AMPure XP magnetic beads. Library quantification was done by Qubit, followed by a TapeStation check on which the main peak was expected at around 650 bp. Sequencing of the pooled libraries was done on an Illumina MiSeq using v2 2x251 paired-end kits, which typically yielded roughly 0.95-2 million reads per sample. Each sample library was pooled at roughly 4.4 nM, and about 4.5-7.5% PhiX was included to improve cluster recognition. Per the source publication's procedure: V and J genes were assigned to Demultiplexor-processed FASTQ reads by Decombinator through tag matching, with a single base-pair mismatch being allowed. By using UMIs, Collapsinator corrected both sequencing errors and the frequency errors caused by PCR heterogeneity. TCRs were translated and CDR3s were extracted from the conserved cysteine to the FGXG phenylalanine by CDR3Translator, with non-productive sequences being flagged. Repertoires were subsampled to equal numbers of UMI-defined TCRs before Gini, Shannon entropy and inverse Simpson indices were calculated. Within the linear range, a power law was fitted by maximum likelihood to the distributions of clonotype abundance. Similar UMI counts, unique TCR numbers and clonal distributions were obtained with the pipeline and with MIGEC on one naive CD8 sample. In one analysis, naive TCRs that were also found in any memory subset of the same donor were excluded from the naive repertoire. Repertoires were searched for roughly 7,300 CMV-associated CDR3 sequences compiled from VDJdb and a published dataset. TCRdb trimmed the raw reads at Q25, called clones with MiXCR and kept productive beta chains. Records with the same CDR3 protein are collapsed into one entry carrying the most frequent genes and DNA. TCRdb, not the original authors, processed these V and J calls. In this sample the table shows over 110,000 distinct CDR3 sequences, about a fifth of which occur a single time. The ten largest clonotypes hold 0.5% to 0.75% of the sample.

This entry belongs to a study of naive and memory T cell subsets (dated by TCRdb to the late 2010s). About the study as a whole: An open-source, UMI-based TCR alpha and beta sequencing pipeline was applied to sorted naive and memory peripheral blood T cell subsets. RNA was DNase-treated and reverse transcribed with TCR constant-region primers, mostly using SuperScript III. The functional CMV T cell responses agreed completely with IgG serology results. The investigation overall reported the following: RNA-based TCR counts may be affected by expression changes linked to T cell activation and differentiation. In both CD4 and CD8 cells, a rise in Gini index and a fall in Shannon and inverse Simpson diversity were observed from naive through CM, EM and EMRA. The repertoire findings for the naive and memory subsets could not be validated against a ground truth, as none was available. A clonotype was defined as a single alpha or beta chain sequence rather than as a paired alpha/beta receptor. Once error correction was done, more than 90% of naive TCR sequences showed up just once, which made the naive abundance distributions much steeper than those of the memory subsets. The abundance of TCRs followed a power law with an exponent that differed between naive and memory subsets yet stayed consistent across the three individuals. A few larger clonotypes were present in naive repertoires, especially CD8 naive repertoires, and these clonotypes were possibly memory cells re-expressing CD45RA.

From the second PCR step on, the TCR alpha and beta chain libraries were amplified in separate reactions. The CMV status of each donor was determined by measuring IFNgamma production from CD4+ T cells after fresh PBMCs had been stimulated overnight with CMV viral lysate. CD4 T cells were positively selected with Miltenyi beads, followed by positive selection of CD8 T cells from the CD4-negative fraction. Cells stained for CD3, CD4, CD8, CD45RA, CD27 and a live/dead dye were sorted on a BD Aria II into four subsets by CD45RA and CD27. Three healthy volunteers provided blood, and each donor's sample was split into CD4 and CD8 T cells and then further divided into four differentiation subsets. About 0.11 L of peripheral blood was drawn per donor, and PBMC were isolated by Ficoll-Paque PLUS density-gradient centrifugation. Sorted cells were lysed in RLT buffer, and RNA was extracted with a Qiagen RNeasy kit and stored at -80°C.

The sample consisted of naive CD8+ T cells from blood. Sample cell subset or site, as interpreted from the label and publication: naive T cells, CD45RA high CD27+. The TCR sequence derives from a human donor in good health.

The CDR3 loop reads CASTRTSSYNEQFF. The nucleotide sequence reads as follows: TGTGCCAGCACCCGGACTAGCTCCTACAATGAGCAGTTCTTC. This chain joins TRBV7-2 to TRBJ2-1, and 7 junction bases match TRBD2. The CDR3 sequence holds 14 residues, the cysteine and phenylalanine included. Just the 42-base CDR3 DNA is kept, in frame starting at base 1. Looking up the germline V gene yields CDR1 SGHTA and CDR2 FQGNSA. At the junction V is shortened by 7 bases and J by 0 bases; bases outside the gene matches: 3.